This T cell receptor beta chain is from a study of T-cell memory formation after mild COVID-19. One entry per CDR3 protein results from TCRdb running MiXCR on the 5' RACE reads. The repertoire holds 300,000 or so distinct CDR3 sequences, 15% to 20% seen once, with 20% to 25% in the top ten. Looked up from germline, CDR1 is GTSNPN and CDR2 is SVGIG (reference sequence). This CDR3 comprises 15 residues. Trimming at V came to 5 bases and at J to 6 bases, leaving 14 bases not matched to a gene. This clonotype was detected ten times or more. The sequenced sample consisted of PBMCs or a T cell subset sorted from them (not recorded which). This receptor was obtained from a man aged 18 to 29 who had mild COVID-19 (a few samples of this study predate the infection). Cell type and time point are not known. The rearrangement links TRBV30 to TRBJ2-7, with 9 bases identical to TRBD2. The DNA for the CDR3 is TGTGCCTGGGAGGATGGGGCTAGCGGGACACTCGAGCAGTACTTC. Translated: CAWEDGASGTLEQYF.